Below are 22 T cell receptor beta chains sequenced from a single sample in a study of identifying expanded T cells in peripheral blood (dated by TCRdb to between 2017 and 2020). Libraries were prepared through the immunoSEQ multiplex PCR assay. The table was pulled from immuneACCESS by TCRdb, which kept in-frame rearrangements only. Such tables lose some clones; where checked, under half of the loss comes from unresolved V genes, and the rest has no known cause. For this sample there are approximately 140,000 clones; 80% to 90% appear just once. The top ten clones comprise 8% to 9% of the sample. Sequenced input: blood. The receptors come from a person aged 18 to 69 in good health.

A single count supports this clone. The CDR3 loop is CASSQPQKQYF. CDR3 in DNA: TGTGCCAGCAGCCAGCCGCAGAAGCAGTACTTC. This chain connects TRBV6-1 to TRBJ2-7, with unresolved D. V was shortened by 6 bases and J by 8 bases, with 11 bases between the two germline ends. The CDR3 covers 11 residues. Germline-derived CDR1 and CDR2 are MNHNS and SASEGT.

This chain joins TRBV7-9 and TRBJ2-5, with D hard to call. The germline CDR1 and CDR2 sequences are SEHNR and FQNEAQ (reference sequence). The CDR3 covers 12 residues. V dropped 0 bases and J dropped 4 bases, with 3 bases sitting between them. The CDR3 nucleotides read TGTGCCAGCAGCTTAGCGATAGAGACCCAGTACTTC. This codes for CASSLAIETQYF.

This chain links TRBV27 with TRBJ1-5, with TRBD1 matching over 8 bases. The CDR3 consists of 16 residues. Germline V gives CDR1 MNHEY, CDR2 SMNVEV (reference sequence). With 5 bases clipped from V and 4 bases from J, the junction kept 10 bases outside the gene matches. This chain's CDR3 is CASSPRTGTVNQPQHF. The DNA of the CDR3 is TGTGCCAGCAGTCCTCGGACAGGGACCGTTAATCAGCCCCAGCATTTT.

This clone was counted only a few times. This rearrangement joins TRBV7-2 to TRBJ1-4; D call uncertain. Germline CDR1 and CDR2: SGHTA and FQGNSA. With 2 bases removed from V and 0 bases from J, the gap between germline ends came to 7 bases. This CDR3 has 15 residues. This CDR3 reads CASSLTVATNEKLFF. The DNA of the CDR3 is TGTGCCAGCAGCTTAACGGTAGCAACTAATGAAAAACTGTTTTTT.

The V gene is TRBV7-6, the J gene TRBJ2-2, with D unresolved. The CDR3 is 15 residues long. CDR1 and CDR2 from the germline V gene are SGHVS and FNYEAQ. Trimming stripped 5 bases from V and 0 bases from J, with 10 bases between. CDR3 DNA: TGTGCCAGCAGCCTAGGCGAGCCGAACACCGGGGAGCTGTTTTTT. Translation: CASSLGEPNTGELFF. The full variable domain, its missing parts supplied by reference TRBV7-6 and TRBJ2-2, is GAGVSQSPRYKVTKRGQDVALRCDPISGHVSLYWYRQALGQGPEFLTYFNYEAQQDKSGLPNDRFSAERPEGSISTLTIQRTEQRDSAMYRCASSLGEPNTGELFFGEGSRLTVL.

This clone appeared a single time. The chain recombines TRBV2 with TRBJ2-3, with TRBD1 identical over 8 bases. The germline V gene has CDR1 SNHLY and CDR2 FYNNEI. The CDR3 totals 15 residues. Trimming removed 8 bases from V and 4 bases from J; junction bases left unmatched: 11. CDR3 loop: CASVVAAGGADTQYF. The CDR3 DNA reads TGTGCCAGCGTTGTTGCGGCAGGGGGCGCAGATACGCAGTATTTT.

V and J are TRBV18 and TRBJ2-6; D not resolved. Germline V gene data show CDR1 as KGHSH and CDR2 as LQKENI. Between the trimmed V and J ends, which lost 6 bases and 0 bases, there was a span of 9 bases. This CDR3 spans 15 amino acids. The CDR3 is CASSRILSGANVLTF. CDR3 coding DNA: TGTGCCAGCTCCCGAATCCTCTCTGGGGCCAACGTCCTGACTTTC.

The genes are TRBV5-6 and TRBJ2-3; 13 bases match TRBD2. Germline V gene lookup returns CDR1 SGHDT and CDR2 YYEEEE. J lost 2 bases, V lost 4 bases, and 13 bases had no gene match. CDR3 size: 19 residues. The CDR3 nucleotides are TGTGCCAGCAGCCGAGGACTAGCGGGGGCCGGGATAAACACAGATACGCAGTATTTT. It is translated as CASSRGLAGAGINTDTQYF.

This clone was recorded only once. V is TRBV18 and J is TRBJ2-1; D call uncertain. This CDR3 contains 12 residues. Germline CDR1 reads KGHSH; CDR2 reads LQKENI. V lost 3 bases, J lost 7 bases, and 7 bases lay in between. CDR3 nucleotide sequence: TGTGCCAGCTCACCGATGCAGAATGAGCAGTTCTTC. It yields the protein CASSPMQNEQFF.

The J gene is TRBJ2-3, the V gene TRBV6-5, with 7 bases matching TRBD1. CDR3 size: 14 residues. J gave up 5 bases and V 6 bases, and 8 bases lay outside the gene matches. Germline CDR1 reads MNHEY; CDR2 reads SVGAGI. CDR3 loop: CASSPTGDLDTQYF. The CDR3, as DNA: TGTGCCAGCAGCCCTACAGGGGACCTAGATACGCAGTATTTT.

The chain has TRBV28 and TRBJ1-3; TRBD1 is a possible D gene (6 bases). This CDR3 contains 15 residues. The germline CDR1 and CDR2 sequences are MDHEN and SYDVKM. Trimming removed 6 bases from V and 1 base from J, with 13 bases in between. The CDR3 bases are TGTGCCAGCAGACCACAGGGTACGTCTGGAAACACCATATATTTT. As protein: CASRPQGTSGNTIYF.

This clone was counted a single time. The CDR3 loop is CASSSTAISHGYTF. In nucleotides, the CDR3 is TGTGCCAGCAGTTCAACAGCTATCTCCCATGGCTACACCTTC. The chain combines TRBV7-9 with TRBJ1-2; D ambiguous. Germline V gene sequence: CDR1 SEHNR, CDR2 FQNEAQ (reference sequence). V lost 6 bases and J 6 bases, leaving 17 bases between the germline ends. The CDR3 covers 14 residues. Complete variable domain (other parts from reference TRBV7-9 and TRBJ1-2): DTGVSQNPRHKITKRGQNVTFRCDPISEHNRLYWYRQTLGQGPEFLTYFQNEAQLEKSRLLSDRFSAERPKGSFSTLEIQRTEQGDSAMYLCASSSTAISHGYTFGSGTRLTVV.

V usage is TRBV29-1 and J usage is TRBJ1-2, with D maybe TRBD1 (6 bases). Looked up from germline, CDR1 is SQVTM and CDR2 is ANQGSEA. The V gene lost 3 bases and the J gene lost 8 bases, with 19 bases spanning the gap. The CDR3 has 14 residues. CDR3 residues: CSVESPMGARGYTF. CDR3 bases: TGCAGCGTTGAGTCCCCAATGGGGGCACGGGGCTACACCTTC.

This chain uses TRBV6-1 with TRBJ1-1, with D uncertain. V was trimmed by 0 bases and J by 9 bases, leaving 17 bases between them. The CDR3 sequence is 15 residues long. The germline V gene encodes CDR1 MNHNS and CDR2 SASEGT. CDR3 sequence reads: CASSEARSGRRKAFF. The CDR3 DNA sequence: TGTGCCAGCAGTGAAGCCAGGTCAGGCCGCAGGAAAGCTTTCTTT.

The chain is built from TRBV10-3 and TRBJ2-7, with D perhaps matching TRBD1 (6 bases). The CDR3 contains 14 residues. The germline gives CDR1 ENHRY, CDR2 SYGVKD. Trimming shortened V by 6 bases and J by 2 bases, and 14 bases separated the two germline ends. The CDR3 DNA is TGTGCCATCAGCCCACAGGGAGTCCCCTACGAGCAGTACTTC. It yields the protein CAISPQGVPYEQYF.

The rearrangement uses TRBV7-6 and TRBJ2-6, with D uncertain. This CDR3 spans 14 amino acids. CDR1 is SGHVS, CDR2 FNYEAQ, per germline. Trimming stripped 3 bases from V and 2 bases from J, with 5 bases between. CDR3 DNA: TGTGCCAGCAGCTTTGGCCCTGGGGCCAACGTCCTGACTTTC. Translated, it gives CASSFGPGANVLTF. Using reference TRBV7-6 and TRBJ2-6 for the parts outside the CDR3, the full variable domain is GAGVSQSPRYKVTKRGQDVALRCDPISGHVSLYWYRQALGQGPEFLTYFNYEAQQDKSGLPNDRFSAERPEGSISTLTIQRTEQRDSAMYRCASSFGPGANVLTFGAGSRLTVL.

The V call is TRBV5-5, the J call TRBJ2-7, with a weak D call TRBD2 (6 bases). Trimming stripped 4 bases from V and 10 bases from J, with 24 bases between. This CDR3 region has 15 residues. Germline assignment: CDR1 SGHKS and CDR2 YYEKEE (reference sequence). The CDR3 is CASSGGTGTSWVQYF. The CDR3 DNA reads TGTGCCAGCAGCGGAGGGACGGGTACATCCTGGGTCCAGTACTTC.

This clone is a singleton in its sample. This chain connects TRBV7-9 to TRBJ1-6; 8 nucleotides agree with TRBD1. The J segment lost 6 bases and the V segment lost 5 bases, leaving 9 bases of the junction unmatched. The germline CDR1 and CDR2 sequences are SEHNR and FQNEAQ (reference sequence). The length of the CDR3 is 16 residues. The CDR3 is CASSPDRVEGNSPLHF. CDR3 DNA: TGTGCCAGCAGCCCGGACAGGGTGGAGGGTAATTCACCCCTCCACTTT.

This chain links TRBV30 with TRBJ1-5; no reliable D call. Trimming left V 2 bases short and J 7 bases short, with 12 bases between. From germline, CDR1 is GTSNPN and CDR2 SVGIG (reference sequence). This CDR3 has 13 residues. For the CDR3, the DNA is TGTGCCTGGAGTCCTACTGATCGGCAGCCCCAGCATTTT. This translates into CAWSPTDRQPQHF.

Written as DNA, the CDR3 is TGTGCCAGCATCCCTCCCGGGCGGGGTCGCGAGACCCAGTACTTC. It is translated as CASIPPGRGRETQYF. The chain combines TRBV7-9 with TRBJ2-5; D perhaps matches TRBD2 (6 bases). Germline loops: CDR1 SEHNR, CDR2 FQNEAQ (reference sequence). Trimming removed 7 bases at V and 5 bases at J, with 20 bases between. CDR3 length: 15 amino acids.

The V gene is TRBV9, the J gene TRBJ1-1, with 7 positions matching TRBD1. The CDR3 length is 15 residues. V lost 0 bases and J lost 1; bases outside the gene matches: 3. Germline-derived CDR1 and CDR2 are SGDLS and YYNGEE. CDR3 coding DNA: TGTGCCAGCAGCGTAGGGGCAGGGGGGAACACTGAAGCTTTCTTT. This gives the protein CASSVGAGGNTEAFF.

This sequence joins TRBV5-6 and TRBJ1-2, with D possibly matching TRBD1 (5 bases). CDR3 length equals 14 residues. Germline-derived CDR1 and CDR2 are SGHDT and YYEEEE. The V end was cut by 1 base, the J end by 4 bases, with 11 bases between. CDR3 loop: CASSLYQGSYGYTF. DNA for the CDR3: TGTGCCAGCAGCTTGTATCAGGGAAGCTATGGCTACACCTTC.